The 8 T cell receptor beta chains given below trace back to one sample, sequenced in a study of blood T cell repertoires in COVID-19. Sequencing was performed with immunoSEQ multiplex PCR; in TCRdb, only in-frame clones are kept and a portion is missing. The sample contains roughly 200,000 clones, 85% to 90% of which appear only once. Material for sequencing was peripheral blood. The source is a man in his 60s who had recovered from COVID-19.

CDR3 in DNA: TGTGCCAGCAGCCAAGTCGCCTCCGAGACTAGCTACTACGAGCAGTACTTC. Translation gives CASSQVASETSYYEQYF. V usage is TRBV3-1 (or the pseudogene TRBV3-2) and J usage is TRBJ2-7; 7 bases map to TRBD2. Germline trimming cut 1 base from V and 3 bases from J; bases unmatched to any gene: 12. CDR1 and CDR2 (germline): LGHDT, YNNKEL (reference sequence). The CDR3 length is 17 residues.

The J gene is TRBJ1-1, the V gene TRBV11-2, with unresolved D. V was pared by 2 bases and J by 8 bases, with 27 bases between. Germline V gene sequence: CDR1 SGHAT, CDR2 FQNNGV. The CDR3 runs 18 residues. The CDR3 region has the DNA TGTGCCAGCAGCTTATTGGCCGGGAGAACATCCTTACTTTGGGAAGCTTTCTTT. Residues: CASSLLAGRTSLLWEAFF.

The chain employs TRBV20-1 and TRBJ2-1; possible D gene TRBD1, 6 bases. V lost 3 bases and J 4 bases, leaving 16 bases between the germline ends. CDR1 DFQATT and CDR2 SNEGSKA come from the germline V gene (reference sequence). This CDR3 spans 15 amino acids. CDR3: CSASNGAGVYNEQFF. The CDR3 DNA follows: TGCAGTGCTAGTAATGGGGCAGGGGTGTACAATGAGCAGTTCTTC.

The rearrangement uses TRBV15 and TRBJ2-1, with D possibly TRBD1 on 6 matching bases. This CDR3 has 14 residues. V gave up 5 bases and J gave up 3 bases, with 11 bases separating them. The germline V gene has CDR1 LNHNV and CDR2 YYDKDF (reference sequence). CDR3 sequence reads: CATSGRGHYNEQFF. As DNA, the CDR3 is TGTGCCACCAGCGGCAGGGGTCACTACAATGAGCAGTTCTTC. The full variable domain, completed using reference TRBV15 and TRBJ2-1, is DAMVIQNPRYQVTQFGKPVTLSCSQTLNHNVMYWYQQKSSQAPKLLFHYYDKDFNNEADTPDNFQSRRPNTSFCFLDIRSPGLGDTAMYLCATSGRGHYNEQFFGPGTRLTVL.

This clone was observed a handful of times. The chain is built from TRBV18 and TRBJ2-2; possible D gene TRBD2, 6 bases. V was shortened by 6 bases and J by 6 bases, with 11 bases between the two germline ends. Germline V gives CDR1 KGHSH, CDR2 LQKENI. CDR3 length equals 13 residues. The CDR3 DNA reads TGTGCCAGCTCGCTTACTAGCTCCGGGGAGCTGTTTTTT. Protein: CASSLTSSGELFF.

The sample holds one count of this clone. The chain joins TRBV11-3 to TRBJ2-3, with D possibly being TRBD2 (5 bases). The germline CDR1 and CDR2 sequences are SGHNT and YENEEA. The V end was cut by 6 bases, the J end by 1 base, with 11 bases between. The CDR3 is made up of 14 amino acids. This chain's CDR3 is CASSRTSRTDTQYF. The DNA for the CDR3 is TGTGCCAGCAGTCGGACTTCCCGCACAGATACGCAGTATTTT.

In DNA form, the CDR3 reads TGTGCCAGCAGTTTTGCAGGGGGTTATGGCTACACCTTC. It specifies CASSFAGGYGYTF. The rearrangement links TRBV27 to TRBJ1-2; TRBD1 matches at 7 bases. V dropped 3 bases and J dropped 5; count of bases not matched to a gene: 3. Germline V gene data show CDR1 as MNHEY and CDR2 as SMNVEV (reference sequence). The CDR3 sequence is 13 residues long.

The gene calls are TRBV14 and TRBJ1-1, with 9 bases aligning to TRBD1. From germline, CDR1 is SGHDN and CDR2 FVKESK. The V gene end was trimmed by 3 bases and the J gene end by 11 bases; junction bases not matched to a gene: 4. The CDR3 consists of 12 residues. The CDR3, as DNA: TGTGCCAGCAGCCAGGGACAGGGACGCGCTTTCTTT. Amino acids: CASSQGQGRAFF. The whole variable domain, remainder taken from reference TRBV14 and TRBJ1-1, is EAGVTQFPSHSVIEKGQTVTLRCDPISGHDNLYWYRRVMGKEIKFLLHFVKESKQDESGMPNNRFLAERTGGTYSTLKVQPAELEDSGVYFCASSQGQGRAFFGQGTRLTVV.